The rows below give T cell receptor beta chains drawn from one sample of a study of T cells after yellow fever vaccination. MiXCR, run by TCRdb on the 5' RACE reads, gives a single entry per CDR3 protein. The data contain hundreds of thousands of distinct CDR3 sequences, less than 9.5% of them singletons. This material consisted of CD4+ T cells sorted from PBMCs, taken 5 days after the yellow fever booster vaccination. The receptors derive from a man younger than 35 who received the YFV17D yellow fever vaccine. CDR3s include the opening cysteine and the closing phenylalanine or tryptophan. The order of the fields is clone size, J gene, D gene, V gene, CDR3 protein, CDR3 DNA. D genes are given only for firm matches. Rows give clone size only sometimes, using once, few, many, or a class for an expanded clone.

size: -; J: TRBJ2-7; D: -; V: TRBV12-3/TRBV12-4; CDR3: CASSFRRDRAYEQYF; DNA: TGTGCCAGCAGTTTCCGGAGAGACAGAGCCTACGAGCAGTACTTC
size: few; J: TRBJ1-5; D: -; V: TRBV5-8; CDR3: CASSFAPPQHF; DNA: TGTGCCAGCAGTTTTGCTCCGCCCCAGCATTTT
size: few; J: TRBJ2-1; D: TRBD1; V: TRBV5-4; CDR3: CASSFQTGNYNEQFF; DNA: TGTGCCAGCAGCTTCCAGACAGGGAACTACAATGAGCAGTTCTTC
size: many; J: TRBJ2-7; D: -; V: TRBV20-1; CDR3: CSARIGGPVYEQYF; DNA: TGCAGTGCTAGAATCGGGGGGCCAGTCTACGAGCAGTACTTC
size: -; J: TRBJ2-7; D: -; V: TRBV11-2; CDR3: CASSLAGRGAVYEQYF; DNA: TGTGCCAGCAGCTTAGCCGGAAGAGGTGCGGTATACGAGCAGTACTTC
size: many; J: TRBJ1-2; D: -; V: TRBV5-6; CDR3: CASSLAGVYGYTF; DNA: TGTGCCAGCAGCTTAGCAGGGGTCTATGGCTACACCTTC
size: many; J: TRBJ1-1; D: -; V: TRBV6-1; CDR3: CASSDRGNTEAFF; DNA: TGTGCCAGCAGTGACAGGGGAAACACTGAAGCTTTCTTT
size: -; J: TRBJ2-1; D: -; V: TRBV5-6; CDR3: CASSLEGSQFF; DNA: TGTGCCAGCAGCTTGGAGGGGAGCCAGTTCTTC
size: many; J: TRBJ1-1; D: -; V: TRBV6-2/TRBV6-3; CDR3: CASSYVGTEAFF; DNA: TGTGCCAGCAGTTACGTGGGCACTGAAGCTTTCTTT
size: few; J: TRBJ2-7; D: TRBD1; V: TRBV5-1; CDR3: CASRWGGTGGYEQYF; DNA: TGCGCCAGCAGGTGGGGAGGGACAGGGGGCTACGAGCAGTACTTC
size: few; J: TRBJ1-3; D: -; V: TRBV7-6; CDR3: CASSLTGYGNTIYF; DNA: TGTGCCAGCAGCTTAACAGGGTACGGAAACACCATATATTTT
size: few; J: TRBJ2-3; D: -; V: TRBV20-1; CDR3: CSAATLDTQYF; DNA: TGCAGTGCCGCAACCCTAGATACGCAGTATTTT
size: many; J: TRBJ1-2; D: -; V: TRBV6-6; CDR3: CASSAPGYTF; DNA: TGTGCCAGCAGTGCCCCTGGCTACACCTTC
size: -; J: TRBJ1-2; D: -; V: TRBV4-1; CDR3: CASSQEGLYGYTF; DNA: TGCGCCAGCAGCCAAGAGGGCCTCTATGGCTACACCTTC
size: -; J: TRBJ1-5; D: -; V: TRBV15; CDR3: CATSMANTGFRPQHF; DNA: TGTGCCACCAGTATGGCGAACACAGGGTTTCGGCCCCAGCATTTT
size: -; J: TRBJ2-4; D: TRBD2; V: TRBV7-2; CDR3: CASSPSGGLAKNIQYF; DNA: TGTGCCAGCAGCCCTAGCGGGGGTTTGGCCAAAAACATTCAGTACTTC
size: few; J: TRBJ2-3; D: -; V: TRBV20-1; CDR3: CSAPDSGSTDTQYF; DNA: TGCAGTGCACCCGATTCGGGGAGTACAGATACGCAGTATTTT
size: -; J: TRBJ2-6; D: TRBD1; V: TRBV20-1; CDR3: CSARGQENSGANVLTF; DNA: TGCAGTGCTAGGGGACAGGAAAACTCTGGGGCCAACGTCCTGACTTTC
size: -; J: TRBJ1-4; D: TRBD1; V: TRBV20-1; CDR3: CSAGTDRAGEKLFF; DNA: TGCAGTGCCGGAACGGACAGGGCGGGTGAAAAACTGTTTTTT
size: few; J: TRBJ2-2; D: -; V: TRBV11-2; CDR3: CASPRELDGELFF; DNA: TGTGCCAGCCCAAGGGAGCTGGACGGGGAGCTGTTTTTT
size: -; J: TRBJ1-4; D: -; V: TRBV7-9; CDR3: CASSSARGGSNEKLFF; DNA: TGTGCCAGCAGCTCCGCGAGGGGAGGATCTAATGAAAAACTGTTTTTT
size: few; J: TRBJ1-2; D: TRBD1; V: TRBV6-6; CDR3: CASSWFDRDSGYTF; DNA: TGTGCCAGCAGTTGGTTCGACAGGGACTCCGGCTACACCTTC
size: -; J: TRBJ1-2; D: -; V: TRBV29-1; CDR3: CSVGRGASGYTF; DNA: TGCAGCGTTGGCAGAGGGGCGAGTGGCTACACCTTC
size: -; J: TRBJ2-7; D: -; V: TRBV4-3; CDR3: CASSQEVTGHEQYF; DNA: TGCGCCAGCAGCCAAGAGGTCACAGGGCACGAGCAGTACTTC
size: many; J: TRBJ2-2; D: -; V: TRBV3-1; CDR3: CASSQGSSGAGELFF; DNA: TGTGCCAGCAGCCAAGGTTCGTCAGGGGCCGGGGAGCTGTTTTTT
size: few; J: TRBJ2-3; D: -; V: TRBV20-1; CDR3: CSVLRAQRRDTQYF; DNA: TGCAGTGTTCTACGGGCCCAGCGTCGGGATACGCAGTATTTT
size: -; J: TRBJ1-1; D: -; V: TRBV11-2; CDR3: CASSMPGVTEAFF; DNA: TGTGCCAGCAGCATGCCAGGGGTCACTGAAGCTTTCTTT
size: -; J: TRBJ2-1; D: TRBD2; V: TRBV10-3; CDR3: CAISELREDAGGGNEQFF; DNA: TGTGCCATCAGTGAGCTCCGGGAGGATGCGGGGGGGGGAAATGAGCAGTTCTTC
size: -; J: TRBJ2-3; D: TRBD1; V: TRBV7-9; CDR3: CASSPDRTTQYF; DNA: TGTGCCAGCAGCCCGGACAGGACGACGCAGTATTTT
size: -; J: TRBJ2-4; D: -; V: TRBV5-5; CDR3: CASSDGVRGADIQYF; DNA: TGTGCCAGCAGCGACGGGGTTAGGGGGGCGGACATTCAGTACTTC
size: few; J: TRBJ1-2; D: -; V: TRBV12-3/TRBV12-4; CDR3: CATLLEGGNYGYTF; DNA: TGTGCCACCCTACTGGAGGGGGGGAACTATGGCTACACCTTC
size: -; J: TRBJ1-1; D: -; V: TRBV20-1; CDR3: CSARGSRAGTEAFF; DNA: TGCAGTGCTAGAGGAAGCAGGGCTGGCACTGAAGCTTTCTTT
size: few; J: TRBJ1-1; D: TRBD1; V: TRBV20-1; CDR3: CSAPPGGPRGEAFF; DNA: TGCAGTGCTCCCCCAGGGGGCCCCCGTGGTGAAGCTTTCTTT
size: -; J: TRBJ1-2; D: -; V: TRBV25-1; CDR3: CASSEYERPAGYTF; DNA: TGTGCCAGCAGTGAATACGAGAGGCCTGCTGGCTACACCTTC